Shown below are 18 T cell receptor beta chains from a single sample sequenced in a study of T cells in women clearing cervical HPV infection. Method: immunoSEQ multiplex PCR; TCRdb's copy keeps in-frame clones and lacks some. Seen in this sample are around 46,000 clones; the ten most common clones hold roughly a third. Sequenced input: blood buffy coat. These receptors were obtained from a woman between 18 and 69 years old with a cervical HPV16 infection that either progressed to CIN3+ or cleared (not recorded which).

The sequenced CDR3 bases are TGTGCCTGGACTCACAGGGGGCCGGATGAG. Protein: CAWTHRGPDE. The whole CDR3 protein reads CAWTHRGPDEQFF. The chain is built from TRBV30 and TRBJ2-1; 9 nucleotides align to TRBD1. The read terminates 3 residues ahead of where the CDR3 ends, so the germline J gene completes it. V gave up 4 bases and J gave up 8 bases; unmatched junction bases: 6. The CDR3 is made up of 13 amino acids. Germline-derived CDR1 and CDR2 are GTSNPN and SVGIG (reference sequence).

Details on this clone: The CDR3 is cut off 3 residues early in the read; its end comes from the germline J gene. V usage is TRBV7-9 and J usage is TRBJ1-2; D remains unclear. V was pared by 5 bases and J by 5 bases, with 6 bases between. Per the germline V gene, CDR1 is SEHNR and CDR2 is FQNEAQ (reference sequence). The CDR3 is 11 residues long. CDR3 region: CASSPAYGYTF. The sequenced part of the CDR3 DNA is TGTGCCAGCAGCCCAGCGTATGGC. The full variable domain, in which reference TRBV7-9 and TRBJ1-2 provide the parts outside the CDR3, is DTGVSQNPRHKITKRGQNVTFRCDPISEHNRLYWYRQTLGQGPEFLTYFQNEAQLEKSRLLSDRFSAERPKGSFSTLEIQRTEQGDSAMYLCASSPAYGYTFGSGTRLTVV.

CDR3 DNA (partial): TGTGCCAGTAGTATAGATTCGGGCTCCTACGAG. It yields the protein CASSIDSGSYE. The complete CDR3 protein is CASSIDSGSYEQYF. V usage is TRBV19 and J usage is TRBJ2-7; D ambiguous. The read ends 3 residues early relative to the CDR3; the germline J gene fills the gap. Germline CDR1 is LNHDA and CDR2 is SQIVND (reference sequence). With 0 bases removed from V and 0 bases from J, the gap between germline ends came to 6 bases. This CDR3 region has 14 residues.

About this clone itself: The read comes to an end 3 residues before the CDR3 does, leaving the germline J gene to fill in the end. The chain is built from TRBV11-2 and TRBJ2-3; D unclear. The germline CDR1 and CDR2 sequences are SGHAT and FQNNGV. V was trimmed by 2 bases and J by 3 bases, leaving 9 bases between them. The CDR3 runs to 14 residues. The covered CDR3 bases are TGTGCCAGCAGCTTACGTCTAGTTACAGATACG. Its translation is CASSLRLVTDT. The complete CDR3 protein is CASSLRLVTDTQYF.

The CDR3 reads CASSLGRNSNQPQYF. CDR3 DNA, as far as it was read: TGTGCCAGCAGCTTGGGTAGAAATAGCAATCAGCCG. V and J are TRBV5-6 and TRBJ2-3, with D unclear. The DNA ends 3 residues before the CDR3 does, and the rest of the CDR3 is filled in from the germline J gene. The CDR3 runs 15 residues. Germline V gene data show CDR1 as SGHDT and CDR2 as YYEEEE. The complete variable domain, with remaining parts taken from reference TRBV5-6 and TRBJ2-3, reads DAGVTQSPTHLIKTRGQQVTLRCSPKSGHDTVSWYQQALGQGPQFIFQYYEEEERQRGNFPDRFSGHQFPNYSSELNVNALLLGDSALYLCASSLGRNSNQPQYFGPGTRLTVL.

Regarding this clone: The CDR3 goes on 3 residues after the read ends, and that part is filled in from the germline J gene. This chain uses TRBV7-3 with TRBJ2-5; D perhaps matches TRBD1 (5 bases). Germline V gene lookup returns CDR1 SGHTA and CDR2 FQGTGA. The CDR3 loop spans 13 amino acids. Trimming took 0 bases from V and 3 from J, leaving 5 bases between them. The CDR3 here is CASSLTGEETQYF. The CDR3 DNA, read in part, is TGTGCCAGCAGCTTAACAGGGGAAGAGACC. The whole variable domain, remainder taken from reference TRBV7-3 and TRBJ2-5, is GAGVSQTPSNKVTEKGKYVELRCDPISGHTALYWYRQSLGQGPEFLIYFQGTGAADDSGLPNDRFFAVRPEGSVSTLKIQRTERGDSAVYLCASSLTGEETQYFGPGTRLLVL.

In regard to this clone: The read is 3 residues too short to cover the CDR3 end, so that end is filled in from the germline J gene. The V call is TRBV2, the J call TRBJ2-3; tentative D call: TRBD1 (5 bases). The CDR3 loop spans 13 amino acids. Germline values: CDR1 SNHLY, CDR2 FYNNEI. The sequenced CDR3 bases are TGTGCCAGCAGGGACAAGTACCAAGAGACG. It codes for CASRDKYQET. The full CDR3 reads CASRDKYQETQYF.

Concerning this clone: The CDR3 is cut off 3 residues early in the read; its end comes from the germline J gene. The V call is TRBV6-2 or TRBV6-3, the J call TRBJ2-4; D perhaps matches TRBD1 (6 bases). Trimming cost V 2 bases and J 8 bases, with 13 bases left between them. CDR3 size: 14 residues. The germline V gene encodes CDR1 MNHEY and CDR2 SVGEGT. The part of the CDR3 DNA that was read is TGTGCCAGCAGTTACGCAGGGGCCAATGACATT. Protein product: CASSYAGANDI. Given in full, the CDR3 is CASSYAGANDIQYF.

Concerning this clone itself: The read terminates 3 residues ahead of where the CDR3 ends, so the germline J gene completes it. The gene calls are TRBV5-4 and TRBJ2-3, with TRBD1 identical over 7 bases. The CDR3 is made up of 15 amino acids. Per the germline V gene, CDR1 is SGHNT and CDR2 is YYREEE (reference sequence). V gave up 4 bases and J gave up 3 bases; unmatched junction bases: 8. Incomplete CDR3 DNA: TGTGCCAGCAGCCCTCGGACAGGTCAAACAGATACG. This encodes CASSPRTGQTDT. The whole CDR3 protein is CASSPRTGQTDTQYF.

CDR3 DNA, as far as it was read: TGCGCCAGCAGGGGCGGGCAGGACACAGATACG. The encoded protein is CASRGGQDTDT. From start to end, the CDR3 is CASRGGQDTDTQYF. This rearrangement joins TRBV5-1 to TRBJ2-3, with TRBD2 as a possible D gene (5 bases). The read comes to an end 3 residues before the CDR3 does, leaving the germline J gene to fill in the end. Trimming took off 5 bases at V and 2 bases at J, with 12 bases between the two ends. Germline V gene lookup returns CDR1 SGHRS and CDR2 YFSETQ. The CDR3 length is 14 residues.

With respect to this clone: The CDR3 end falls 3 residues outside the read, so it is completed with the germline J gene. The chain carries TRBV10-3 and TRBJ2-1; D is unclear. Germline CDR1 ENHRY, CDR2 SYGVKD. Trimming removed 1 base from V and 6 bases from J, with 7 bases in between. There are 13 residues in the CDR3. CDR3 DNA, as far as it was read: TGTGCCATCAGTGAGTACAGCCTCAATGAG. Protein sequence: CAISEYSLNE. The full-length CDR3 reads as CAISEYSLNEQFF.

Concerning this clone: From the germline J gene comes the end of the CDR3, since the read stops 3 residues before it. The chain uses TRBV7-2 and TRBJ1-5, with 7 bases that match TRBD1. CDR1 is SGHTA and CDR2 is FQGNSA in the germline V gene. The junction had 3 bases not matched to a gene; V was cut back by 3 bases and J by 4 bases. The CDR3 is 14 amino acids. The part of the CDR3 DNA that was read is TGTGCCAGCAGCTTCGACAGGGAAAATCAGCCC. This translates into CASSFDRENQP. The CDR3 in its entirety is CASSFDRENQPQHF.

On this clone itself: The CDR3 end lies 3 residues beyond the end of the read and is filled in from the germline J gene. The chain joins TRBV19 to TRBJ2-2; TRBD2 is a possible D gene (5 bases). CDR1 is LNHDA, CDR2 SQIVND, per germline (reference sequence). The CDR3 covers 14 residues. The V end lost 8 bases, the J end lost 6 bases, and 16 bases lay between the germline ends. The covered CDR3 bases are TGTGCCAGTGCCCGGGGTCTTATATCCGGGGAG. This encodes CASARGLISGE. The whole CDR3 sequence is CASARGLISGELFF.

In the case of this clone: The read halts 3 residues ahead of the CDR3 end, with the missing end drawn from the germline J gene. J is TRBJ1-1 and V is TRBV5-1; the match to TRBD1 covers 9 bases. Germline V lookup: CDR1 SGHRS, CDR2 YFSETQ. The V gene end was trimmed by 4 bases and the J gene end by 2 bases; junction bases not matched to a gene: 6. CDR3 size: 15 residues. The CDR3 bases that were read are TGCGCCAGCAGCCCCTTGACAGGGGGAAACACTGAA. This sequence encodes CASSPLTGGNTE. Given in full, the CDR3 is CASSPLTGGNTEAFF.

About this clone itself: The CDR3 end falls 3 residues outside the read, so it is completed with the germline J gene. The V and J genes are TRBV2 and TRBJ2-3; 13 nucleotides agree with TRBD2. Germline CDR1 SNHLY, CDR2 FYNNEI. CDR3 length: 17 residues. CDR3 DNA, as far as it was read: TGTGCCAGCAGGGCGACTAGCGGGGGGACGAGGAGGGAGACG. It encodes CASRATSGGTRRET. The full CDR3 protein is CASRATSGGTRRETQYF.

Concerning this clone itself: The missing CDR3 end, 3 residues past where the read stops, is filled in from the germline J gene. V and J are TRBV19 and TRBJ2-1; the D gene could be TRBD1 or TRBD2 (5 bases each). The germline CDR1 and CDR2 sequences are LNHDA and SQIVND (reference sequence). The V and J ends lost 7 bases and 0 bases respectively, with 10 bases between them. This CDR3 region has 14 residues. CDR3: CASTAGSSYNEQFF. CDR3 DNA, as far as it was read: TGTGCCAGTACTGCAGGGAGCTCCTACAATGAG.

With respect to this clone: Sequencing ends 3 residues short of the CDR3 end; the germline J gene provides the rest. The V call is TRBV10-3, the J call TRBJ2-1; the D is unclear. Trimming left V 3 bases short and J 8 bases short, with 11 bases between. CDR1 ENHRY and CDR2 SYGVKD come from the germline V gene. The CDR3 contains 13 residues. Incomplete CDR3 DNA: TGTGCCATCAGTGAAGGGTCCCCCCATGAG. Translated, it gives CAISEGSPHE. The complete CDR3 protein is CAISEGSPHEQFF.

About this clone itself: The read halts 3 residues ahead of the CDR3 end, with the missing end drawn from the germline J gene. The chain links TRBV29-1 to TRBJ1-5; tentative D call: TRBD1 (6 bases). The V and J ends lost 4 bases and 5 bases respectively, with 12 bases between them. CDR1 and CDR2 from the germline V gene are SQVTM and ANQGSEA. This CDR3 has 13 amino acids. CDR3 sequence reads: CSVGRGEDQPQHF. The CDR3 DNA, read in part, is TGCAGCGTTGGCAGGGGCGAGGATCAGCCC.